The entry that follows covers one TCR beta chain sequence. This sample stems from a study of OX40 agonist ivuxolimab in advanced cancers. Study-wide background: The dose-escalation cohort was around 83% male, with a mean age of around 60 years, ranging about 23 to 90.

Germline V lookup: CDR1 WNHNN, CDR2 SYGVQD (reference sequence). The CDR3 has 14 residues. Deletions cut 4 bases from V and 8 bases from J, with 15 bases between. The table came from immunoSEQ multiplex PCR; TCRdb's copy has only in-frame clones and leaves some out. The repertoire has some 91,000 clones, approximately 87% of them found once; the top ten carry around 4%. This clonotype was sampled from an adult with an advanced solid tumor such as melanoma, head and neck, liver or kidney cancer. Sequenced here: CD4+ or CD8+ T cells sorted from blood, sampled in a trial of the OX40 agonist ivuxolimab. The gene calls are TRBV10-1 and TRBJ2-1; maybe TRBD1 (6 bases). The CDR3 coding sequence is TGCGCCAGCAGTGTACACAGGGCTTTCGATGAGCAGTTCTTC. Translating gives CASSVHRAFDEQFF.